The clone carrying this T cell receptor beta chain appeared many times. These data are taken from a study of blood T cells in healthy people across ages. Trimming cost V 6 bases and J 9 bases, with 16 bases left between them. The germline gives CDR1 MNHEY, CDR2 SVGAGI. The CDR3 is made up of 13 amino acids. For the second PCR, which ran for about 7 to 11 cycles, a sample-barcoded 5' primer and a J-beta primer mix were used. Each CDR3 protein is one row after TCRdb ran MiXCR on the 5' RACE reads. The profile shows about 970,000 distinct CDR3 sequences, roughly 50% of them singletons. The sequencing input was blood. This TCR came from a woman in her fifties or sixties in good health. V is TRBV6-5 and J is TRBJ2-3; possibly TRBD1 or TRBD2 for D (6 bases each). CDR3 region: CASSPLLGGTQYF. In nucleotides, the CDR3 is TGTGCCAGCAGCCCCCTCCTAGGGGGGACGCAGTATTTT.